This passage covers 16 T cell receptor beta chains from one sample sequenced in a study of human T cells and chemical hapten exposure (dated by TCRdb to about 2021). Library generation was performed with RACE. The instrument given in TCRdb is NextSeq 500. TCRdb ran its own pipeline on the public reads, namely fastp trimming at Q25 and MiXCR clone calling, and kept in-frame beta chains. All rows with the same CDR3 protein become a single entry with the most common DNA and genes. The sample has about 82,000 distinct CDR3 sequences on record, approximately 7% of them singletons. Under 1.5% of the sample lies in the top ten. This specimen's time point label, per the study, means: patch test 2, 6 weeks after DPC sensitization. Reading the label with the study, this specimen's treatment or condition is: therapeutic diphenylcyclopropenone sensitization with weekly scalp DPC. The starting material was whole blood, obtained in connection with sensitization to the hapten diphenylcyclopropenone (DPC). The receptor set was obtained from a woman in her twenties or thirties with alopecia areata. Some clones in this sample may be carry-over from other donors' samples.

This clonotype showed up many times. The CDR3 sequence is CASSSGPKDSPLHF. As DNA, the CDR3 is TGTGCCAGCAGTTCGGGACCAAAGGATTCACCCCTCCACTTT. The J gene is TRBJ1-6, the V gene TRBV28; perhaps TRBD1 as D (5 bases). The CDR3 extends over 14 amino acids. Per germline, CDR1 MDHEN and CDR2 SYDVKM. V lost 4 bases, J lost 8 bases, and 12 bases lay in between.

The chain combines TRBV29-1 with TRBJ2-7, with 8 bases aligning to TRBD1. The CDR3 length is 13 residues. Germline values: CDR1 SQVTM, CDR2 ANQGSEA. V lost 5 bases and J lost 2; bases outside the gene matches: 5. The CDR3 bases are TGCAGCGTTCTCGGGACAGGCCCCTACGAGCAGTACTTC. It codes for CSVLGTGPYEQYF.

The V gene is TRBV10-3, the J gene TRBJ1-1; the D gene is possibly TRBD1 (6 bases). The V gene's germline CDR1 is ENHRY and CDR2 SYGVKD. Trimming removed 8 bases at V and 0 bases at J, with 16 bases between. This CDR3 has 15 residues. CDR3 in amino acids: CAIGRRGAVNTEAFF. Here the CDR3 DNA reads TGTGCCATCGGCCGTCGGGGGGCCGTGAACACTGAAGCTTTCTTT.

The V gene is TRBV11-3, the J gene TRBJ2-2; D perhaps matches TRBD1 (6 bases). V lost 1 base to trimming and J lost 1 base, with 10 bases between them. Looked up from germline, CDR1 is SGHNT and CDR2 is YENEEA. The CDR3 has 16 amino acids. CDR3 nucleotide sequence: TGTGCCAGCAGCTTAGTAGGGGACAAGAACACCGGGGAGCTGTTTTTT. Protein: CASSLVGDKNTGELFF. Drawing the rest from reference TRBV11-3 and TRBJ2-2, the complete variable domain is EAGVVQSPRYKIIEKKQPVAFWCNPISGHNTLYWYLQNLGQGPELLIRYENEEAVDDSQLPKDRFSAERLKGVDSTLKIQPAELGDSAVYLCASSLVGDKNTGELFFGEGSRLTVL.

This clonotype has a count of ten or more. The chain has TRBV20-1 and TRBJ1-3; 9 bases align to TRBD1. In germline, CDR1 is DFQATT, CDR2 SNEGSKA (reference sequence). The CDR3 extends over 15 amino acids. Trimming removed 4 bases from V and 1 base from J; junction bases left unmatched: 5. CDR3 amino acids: CSAIGDRASGNTIYF. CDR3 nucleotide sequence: TGCAGTGCTATCGGGGACAGGGCTTCTGGAAACACCATATATTTT.

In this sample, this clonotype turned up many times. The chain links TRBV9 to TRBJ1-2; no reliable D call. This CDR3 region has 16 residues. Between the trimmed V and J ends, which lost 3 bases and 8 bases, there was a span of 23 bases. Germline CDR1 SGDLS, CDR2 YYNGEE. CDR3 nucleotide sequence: TGTGCCAGCAGCGATACCGGTCAGCCTTCCCTCGGGGGCTACACCTTC. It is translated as CASSDTGQPSLGGYTF.

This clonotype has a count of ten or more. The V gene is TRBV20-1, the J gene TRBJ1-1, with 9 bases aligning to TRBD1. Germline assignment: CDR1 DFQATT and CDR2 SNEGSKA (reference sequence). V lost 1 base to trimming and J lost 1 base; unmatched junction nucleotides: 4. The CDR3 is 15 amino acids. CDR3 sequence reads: CSARGTGGWNTEAFF. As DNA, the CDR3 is TGCAGTGCTAGAGGTACAGGGGGCTGGAACACTGAAGCTTTCTTT.

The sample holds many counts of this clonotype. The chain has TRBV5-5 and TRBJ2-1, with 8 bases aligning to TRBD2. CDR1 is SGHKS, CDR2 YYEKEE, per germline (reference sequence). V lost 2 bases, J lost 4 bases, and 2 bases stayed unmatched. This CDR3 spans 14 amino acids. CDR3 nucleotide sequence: TGTGCCAGCAGCTTCGGGGGGGGGTACAATGAGCAGTTCTTC. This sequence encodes CASSFGGGYNEQFF.

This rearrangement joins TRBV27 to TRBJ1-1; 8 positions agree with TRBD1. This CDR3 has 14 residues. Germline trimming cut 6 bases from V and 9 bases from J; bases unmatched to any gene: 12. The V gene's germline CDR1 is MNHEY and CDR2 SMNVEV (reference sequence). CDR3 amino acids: CASSSIIRTGKAFF. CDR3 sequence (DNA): TGTGCCAGCAGCTCCATTATCCGGACAGGGAAAGCTTTCTTT.

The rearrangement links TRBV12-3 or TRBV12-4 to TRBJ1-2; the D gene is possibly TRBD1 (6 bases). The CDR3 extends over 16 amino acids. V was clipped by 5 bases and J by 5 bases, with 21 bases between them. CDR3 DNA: TGTGCCAGCAGTCCCCCTACGGGGGCTAAGGAGTATGGCTACACCTTC. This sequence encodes CASSPPTGAKEYGYTF.

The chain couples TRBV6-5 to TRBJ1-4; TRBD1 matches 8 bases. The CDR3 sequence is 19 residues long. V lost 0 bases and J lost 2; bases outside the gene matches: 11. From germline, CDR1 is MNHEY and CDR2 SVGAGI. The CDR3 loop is CASSYSPQGVSGTNEKLFF. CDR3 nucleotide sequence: TGTGCCAGCAGTTACTCGCCACAGGGGGTCTCTGGCACTAATGAAAAACTGTTTTTT.

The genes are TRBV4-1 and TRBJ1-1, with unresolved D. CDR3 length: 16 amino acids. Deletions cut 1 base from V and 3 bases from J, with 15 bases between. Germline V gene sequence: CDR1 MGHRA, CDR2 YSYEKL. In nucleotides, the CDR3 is TGCGCCAGCAGCCAAGTTCCCCCGAGGAGGGACACTGAAGCTTTCTTT. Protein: CASSQVPPRRDTEAFF.

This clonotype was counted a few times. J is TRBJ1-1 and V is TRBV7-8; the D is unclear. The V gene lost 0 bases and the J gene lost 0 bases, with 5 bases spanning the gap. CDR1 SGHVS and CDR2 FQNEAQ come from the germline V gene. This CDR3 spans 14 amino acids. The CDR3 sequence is CASSLAGMNTEAFF. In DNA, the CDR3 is TGTGCCAGCAGCTTAGCAGGGATGAACACTGAAGCTTTCTTT.

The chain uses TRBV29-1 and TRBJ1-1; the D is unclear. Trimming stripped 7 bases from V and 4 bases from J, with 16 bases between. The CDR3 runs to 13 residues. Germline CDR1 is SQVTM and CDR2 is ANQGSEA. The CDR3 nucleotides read TGCAGCGGAAGAGGGCGGGTGAGCACTGAAGCTTTCTTT. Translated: CSGRGRVSTEAFF. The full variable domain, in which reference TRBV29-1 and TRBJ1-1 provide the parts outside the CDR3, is SAVISQKPSRDICQRGTSLTIQCQVDSQVTMMFWYRQQPGQSLTLIATANQGSEATYESGFVIDKFPISRPNLTFSTLTVSNMSPEDSSIYLCSGRGRVSTEAFFGQGTRLTVV.

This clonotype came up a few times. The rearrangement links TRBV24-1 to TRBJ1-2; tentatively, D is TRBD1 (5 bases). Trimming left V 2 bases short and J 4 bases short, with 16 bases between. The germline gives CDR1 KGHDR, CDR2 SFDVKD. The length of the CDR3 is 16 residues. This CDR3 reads CATSDSSGRECYGYTF. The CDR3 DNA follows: TGTGCCACCAGTGATTCCTCAGGGAGGGAGTGCTATGGCTACACCTTC.

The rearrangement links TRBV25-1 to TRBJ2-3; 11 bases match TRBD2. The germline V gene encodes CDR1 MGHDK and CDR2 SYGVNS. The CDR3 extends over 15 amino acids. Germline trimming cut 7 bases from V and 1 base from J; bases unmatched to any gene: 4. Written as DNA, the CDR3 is TGTGCCAGCAAGCCGACTAGCGGGGGCACAGATACGCAGTATTTT. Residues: CASKPTSGGTDTQYF. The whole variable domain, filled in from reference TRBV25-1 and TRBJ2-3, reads EADIYQTPRYLVIGTGKKITLECSQTMGHDKMYWYQQDPGMELHLIHYSYGVNSTEKGDLSSESTVSRIRTEHFPLTLESARPSHTSQYLCASKPTSGGTDTQYFGPGTRLTVL.